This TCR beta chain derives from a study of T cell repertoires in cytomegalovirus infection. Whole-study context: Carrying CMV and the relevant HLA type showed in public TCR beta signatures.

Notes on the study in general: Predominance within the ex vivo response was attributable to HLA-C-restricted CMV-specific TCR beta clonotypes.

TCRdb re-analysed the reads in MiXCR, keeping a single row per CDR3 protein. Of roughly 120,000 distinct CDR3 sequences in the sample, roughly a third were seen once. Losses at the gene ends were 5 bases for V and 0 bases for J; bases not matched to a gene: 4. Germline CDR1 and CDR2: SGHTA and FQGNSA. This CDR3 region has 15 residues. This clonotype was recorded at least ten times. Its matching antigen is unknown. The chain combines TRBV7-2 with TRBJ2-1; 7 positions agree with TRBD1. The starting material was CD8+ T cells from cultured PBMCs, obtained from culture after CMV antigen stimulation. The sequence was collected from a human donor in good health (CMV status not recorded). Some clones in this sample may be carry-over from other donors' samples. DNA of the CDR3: TGTGCCAGCAGCGGGACAGCTGGCTCCTACAATGAGCAGTTCTTC. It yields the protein CASSGTAGSYNEQFF.